Listed below are T cell receptor beta chains from one sample, sequenced in a study of identical twins. TCRdb analysed the 5' RACE reads with MiXCR anew, one entry per CDR3 protein. Among 700,000 or so distinct CDR3 sequences listed, around 21% were seen once. This sample was shared with a second study, whose subject was T cells expressing NK-cell markers.

What was sequenced was PBMCs. Receptor source: a woman aged 18-35 years in good health. Both conserved end residues are part of each CDR3. D genes are given only for firm matches. Some rows have no size entry. The others give once, few or many, or a class for an expanded clone.

clone size,V gene,D gene,J gene,CDR3 protein,CDR3 DNA
few,TRBV7-3,-,TRBJ1-1,CASSKDRTEAFF,TGTGCCAGCAGCAAGGACCGAACTGAAGCTTTCTTT
few,TRBV15,-,TRBJ1-6,CATSRGTAGPGSPLHF,TGTGCCACCAGCAGAGGGACGGCGGGCCCGGGATCACCCCTCCACTTT
-,TRBV5-1,-,TRBJ2-7,CASSLGRGTTPTYEQYF,TGCGCCAGCAGCTTGGGCAGAGGGACGACCCCGACCTACGAGCAGTACTTC
-,TRBV20-1,-,TRBJ2-7,CSARAGQHSYEQYF,TGCAGTGCTAGAGCGGGGCAGCATTCCTACGAGCAGTACTTC
many,TRBV4-3,-,TRBJ1-5,CASSQVLGSNQPQHF,TGCGCCAGCAGCCAAGTCCTAGGGTCTAATCAGCCCCAGCATTTT
-,TRBV6-1,-,TRBJ1-2,CASSTWTDSYGYTF,TGTGCCAGCAGTACCTGGACGGATAGCTATGGCTACACCTTC
few,TRBV5-6,-,TRBJ1-1,CASTIGMADTEAFF,TGTGCCAGCACCATCGGGATGGCGGACACTGAAGCTTTCTTT
few,TRBV10-3,-,TRBJ1-2,CAIRGNDPLYTF,TGTGCCATCCGGGGCAACGACCCCTTGTACACCTTC
-,TRBV6-1,TRBD2,TRBJ2-1,CASSPSGGAVEQFF,TGTGCCAGCAGTCCTAGCGGGGGGGCCGTTGAGCAGTTCTTC
-,TRBV7-8,TRBD2,TRBJ2-3,CASSLAGTSGRGTSADTQYF,TGTGCCAGCAGCTTAGCCGGGACTAGCGGGAGGGGTACAAGCGCAGATACGCAGTATTTT
-,TRBV20-1,TRBD2,TRBJ2-2,CSARPTGLTNTGELFF,TGCAGTGCTAGACCTACGGGACTAACGAACACCGGGGAGCTGTTTTTT
many,TRBV5-1,-,TRBJ2-5,CASSLGSQETQYF,TGTGCCAGCAGCTTGGGCAGTCAAGAGACCCAGTACTTC